Following are 3 T cell receptor beta chains from one sample sequenced in a study of response to subunit inactivated influenza vaccine. TCRdb reanalysed the RT-PCR reads using MiXCR and keeps one entry per CDR3 protein. This table has a few hundred thousand distinct CDR3 sequences, less than 15% appearing once. The sequenced sample was PBMCs from blood, obtained 11 to 12 days after vaccination. The receptors here all came from a man between 45 and 60 years old who received an inactivated influenza vaccine.

This clonotype was found many times. The V call is TRBV6-1, the J call TRBJ2-3, with 8 bases identical to TRBD2. V trimming: 6 bases; J trimming: 5 bases; junction bases outside the gene matches: 7. The CDR3 extends over 14 amino acids. Germline V lookup: CDR1 MNHNS, CDR2 SASEGT. CDR3 in amino acids: CASSPGREEDTQYF. As DNA, the CDR3 is TGTGCCAGCAGCCCGGGGCGGGAGGAAGATACGCAGTATTTT.

The chain combines TRBV5-1 with TRBJ2-5, with D unresolved. V was pared by 0 bases and J by 2 bases, with 11 bases between. The germline gives CDR1 SGHRS, CDR2 YFSETQ. The CDR3 sequence is 15 residues long. As DNA, the CDR3 is TGCGCCAGCAGCTTGGGGACCCCTCTACAAGAGACCCAGTACTTC. Its translation is CASSLGTPLQETQYF.

This clonotype was counted at least ten times. The chain uses TRBV6-1 and TRBJ2-5; 9 bases align to TRBD2. Germline lookup yields CDR1 MNHNS and CDR2 SASEGT. Trimming cost V 6 bases and J 2 bases; bases outside gene matches: 10. The CDR3 is 16 residues long. The CDR3 spells CASSPLRLAVQETQYF. CDR3 DNA: TGTGCCAGCAGCCCTTTACGACTAGCGGTTCAAGAGACCCAGTACTTC.